One sample yielded the 15 T cell receptor beta chains listed below, sequenced in a study of T cell changes during pregnancy in multiple sclerosis. The repertoire was sequenced with immunoSEQ multiplex PCR; TCRdb's copy has only in-frame clones and lacks some. The sample has about 70,000 clones; around 94% are singletons. The material was peripheral blood, obtained in the third trimester of pregnancy. The receptors originated from a female donor with multiple sclerosis, enrolled in a pregnancy study.

The chain has TRBV7-6 and TRBJ2-7, with D tentatively TRBD1 (5 bases). Per the germline V gene, CDR1 is SGHVS and CDR2 is FNYEAQ. V lost 5 bases and J lost 3, with 14 bases in between. There are 14 residues in the CDR3. The CDR3 protein is CASSDTGPIYEQYF. For the CDR3, the DNA is TGTGCCAGCAGCGACACAGGTCCCATCTACGAGCAGTACTTC. The variable domain in full, completed from reference TRBV7-6 and TRBJ2-7, reads GAGVSQSPRYKVTKRGQDVALRCDPISGHVSLYWYRQALGQGPEFLTYFNYEAQQDKSGLPNDRFSAERPEGSISTLTIQRTEQRDSAMYRCASSDTGPIYEQYFGPGTRLTVT.

The chain has TRBV2 and TRBJ2-1, with a weak D call TRBD1 (6 bases). The CDR3 contains 14 residues. The germline V gene has CDR1 SNHLY and CDR2 FYNNEI. V shed 10 bases and J shed 6 bases, with 19 bases lying between them. The DNA for the CDR3 is TGTGCCACCTATCCGGGACAAGGACCCAATGAGCAGTTCTTC. This translates into CATYPGQGPNEQFF.

Only one count was recorded for this clone. The chain couples TRBV9 to TRBJ1-1; D call uncertain. This CDR3 has 14 residues. Germline CDR1 reads SGDLS; CDR2 reads YYNGEE. Trimming stripped 0 bases from V and 3 bases from J, with 9 bases between. The chain's CDR3 is CASSVVSSDTEAFF. Written as DNA, the CDR3 is TGTGCCAGCAGCGTAGTGTCCTCCGACACTGAAGCTTTCTTT.

V gene TRBV7-9 combines with J gene TRBJ1-2; 8 nucleotides agree with TRBD1. V was pared by 0 bases and J by 4 bases, with 1 base of the junction left unmatched. This CDR3 contains 14 residues. Germline CDR1 SEHNR, CDR2 FQNEAQ (reference sequence). CDR3 DNA: TGTGCCAGCAGCTTAGCCGGGACAGGCTATGGCTACACCTTC. Its translation is CASSLAGTGYGYTF.

This clone was observed once. The chain recombines TRBV6-6 with TRBJ1-1, with TRBD1 matching over 8 bases. Trimming removed 4 bases from V and 11 bases from J; junction bases left unmatched: 9. The CDR3 extends over 13 amino acids. Germline loops: CDR1 MNHNY, CDR2 SVGAGI (reference sequence). CDR3 loop: CASSLGQGLSAFF. The CDR3 bases are TGTGCCAGCAGTTTAGGACAGGGCCTTTCGGCTTTCTTT.

This clone was seen a single time. The V and J genes are TRBV19 and TRBJ1-2; D is possibly TRBD1 (5 bases). Germline V gene lookup returns CDR1 LNHDA and CDR2 SQIVND (reference sequence). Trimming stripped 3 bases from V and 8 bases from J, with 16 bases between. The CDR3 has 14 residues. The CDR3 coding sequence is TGTGCCAGTAGTATCATGGGGGGTTCGAGGGGCTACACCTTC. It codes for CASSIMGGSRGYTF.

The chain has TRBV7-2 and TRBJ2-5, with D possibly TRBD1 on 6 matching bases. The CDR3 sequence is 13 residues long. Germline assignment: CDR1 SGHTA and CDR2 FQGNSA. V lost 6 bases and J lost 0, with 8 bases in between. The CDR3 loop is CASSRGNQETQYF. The CDR3 DNA reads as TGTGCCAGCAGTAGGGGGAACCAAGAGACCCAGTACTTC.

The chain links TRBV19 to TRBJ2-7; possible D gene TRBD2, 6 bases. The CDR3 is 11 amino acids. Looked up from germline, CDR1 is LNHDA and CDR2 is SQIVND (reference sequence). The V gene lost 7 bases and the J gene lost 4 bases, with 8 bases spanning the gap. The CDR3, as DNA: TGTGCCAGTAAGGGAGGTTACGAGCAGTACTTC. Protein product: CASKGGYEQYF.

This chain connects TRBV5-8 to TRBJ2-7; no definite D call. Germline assignment: CDR1 SGHTS and CDR2 YDEGEE. Trimming took 2 bases from V and 1 from J, leaving 10 bases between them. This CDR3 is built from 14 residues. DNA for the CDR3: TGTGCCAGCAGCTTCTCTCACGGTTCCTACGAGCAGTACTTC. Residues: CASSFSHGSYEQYF.

The sample holds one count of this clone. The chain combines TRBV19 with TRBJ1-2; D uncertain. V lost 4 bases and J 4 bases, leaving 19 bases between the germline ends. The CDR3 totals 16 residues. CDR1 and CDR2 (germline): LNHDA, SQIVND (reference sequence). CDR3 sequence (DNA): TGTGCCAGTAGTACCCCCCCCTTTAAGGGAGTCTATGGCTACACCTTC. As protein: CASSTPPFKGVYGYTF.

The chain uses TRBV4-2 and TRBJ1-1, with TRBD1 matching 8 bases. This CDR3 is 15 amino acids long. Trimming took 3 bases from V and 2 from J; bases not matched to a gene: 5. CDR1 and CDR2 (germline): LGHNA, YNFKEQ. CDR3 in amino acids: CASSHPDRGNTEAFF. CDR3 DNA: TGTGCCAGCAGCCACCCCGACAGGGGAAACACTGAAGCTTTCTTT.

V gene TRBV10-1 combines with J gene TRBJ2-7; D unresolved. This CDR3 has 11 residues. From germline, CDR1 is WNHNN and CDR2 SYGVQD (reference sequence). The V end lost 4 bases, the J end lost 4 bases, and 5 bases lay between the germline ends. The CDR3 DNA reads as TGCGCCAGCAGTGGGAGTTACGAGCAGTACTTC. It yields the protein CASSGSYEQYF.

In this sample, this clone turned up once. The rearrangement joins TRBV7-3 to TRBJ2-2, with 8 bases aligning to TRBD1. V was clipped by 1 base and J by 1 base; unmatched bases: 17. This CDR3 contains 21 residues. Germline V gene data show CDR1 as SGHTA and CDR2 as FQGTGA. For the CDR3, the DNA is TGTGCCAGCAGCTTAATGCCGGGACAGGTGGATCTACGGGGGAACACCGGGGAGCTGTTTTTT. Its protein is CASSLMPGQVDLRGNTGELFF.

The chain joins TRBV27 to TRBJ1-2; D might be TRBD1 (6 bases). The ends were cut back, 0 bases at V and 6 bases at J, with 20 bases in the middle. The germline gives CDR1 MNHEY, CDR2 SMNVEV (reference sequence). This CDR3 spans 17 amino acids. The CDR3 here is CASSLSWGTHFPDGYTF. CDR3 DNA sequence: TGTGCCAGCAGTTTATCTTGGGGGACACATTTCCCGGATGGCTACACCTTC.

The V and J genes are TRBV6-5 and TRBJ1-6; 9 bases are shared with TRBD1. V dropped 7 bases and J dropped 7; count of bases not matched to a gene: 5. Germline assignment: CDR1 MNHEY and CDR2 SVGAGI. The CDR3 has 14 residues. The CDR3 reads CASTGTGPNSPLHF. Here the CDR3 DNA reads TGTGCCAGCACCGGGACAGGGCCCAATTCACCCCTCCACTTT.